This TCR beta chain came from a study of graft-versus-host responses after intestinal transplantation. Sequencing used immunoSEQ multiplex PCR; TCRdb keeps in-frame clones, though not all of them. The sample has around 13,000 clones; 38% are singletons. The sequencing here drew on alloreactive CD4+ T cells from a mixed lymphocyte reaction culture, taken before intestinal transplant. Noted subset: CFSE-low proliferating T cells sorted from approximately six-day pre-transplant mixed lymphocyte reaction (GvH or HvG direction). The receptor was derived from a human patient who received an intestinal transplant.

CDR3 DNA sequence: TGTGCCAGCAGCCAGGACAGCCCTCGGGGAAAACTGTTTTTT. This translates into CASSQDSPRGKLFF. The V call is TRBV6-5, the J call TRBJ1-4, with a weak D call TRBD1 (6 bases). This CDR3 region has 14 residues. Germline-derived CDR1 and CDR2 are MNHEY and SVGAGI. Between the trimmed V and J ends, which lost 6 bases and 10 bases, there was a span of 18 bases.